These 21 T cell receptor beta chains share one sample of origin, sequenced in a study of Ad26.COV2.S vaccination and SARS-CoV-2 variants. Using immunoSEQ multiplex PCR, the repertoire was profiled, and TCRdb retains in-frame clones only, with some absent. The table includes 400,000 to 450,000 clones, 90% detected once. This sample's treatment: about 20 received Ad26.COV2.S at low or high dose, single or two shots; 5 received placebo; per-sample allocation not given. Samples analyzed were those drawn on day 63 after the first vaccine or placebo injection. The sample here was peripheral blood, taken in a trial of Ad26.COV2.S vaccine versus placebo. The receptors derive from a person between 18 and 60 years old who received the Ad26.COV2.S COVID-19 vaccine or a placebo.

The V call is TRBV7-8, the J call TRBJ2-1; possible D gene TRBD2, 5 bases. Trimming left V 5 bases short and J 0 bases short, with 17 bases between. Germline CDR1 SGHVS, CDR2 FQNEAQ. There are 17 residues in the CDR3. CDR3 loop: CASSAVGAESSYNEQFF. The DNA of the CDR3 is TGTGCCAGCAGCGCGGTCGGAGCGGAGAGCTCCTACAATGAGCAGTTCTTC.

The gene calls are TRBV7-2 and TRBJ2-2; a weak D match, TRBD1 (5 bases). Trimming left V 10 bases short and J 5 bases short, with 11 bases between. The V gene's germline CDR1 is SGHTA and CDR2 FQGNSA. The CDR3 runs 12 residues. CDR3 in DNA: TGTGCCAAACTGGGGCGGACCGGGGAGCTGTTTTTT. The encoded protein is CAKLGRTGELFF.

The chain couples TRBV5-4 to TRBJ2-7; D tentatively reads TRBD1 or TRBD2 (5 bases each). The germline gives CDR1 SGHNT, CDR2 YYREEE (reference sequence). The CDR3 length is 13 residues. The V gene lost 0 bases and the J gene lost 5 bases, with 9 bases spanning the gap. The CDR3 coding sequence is TGTGCCAGCAGCTTGGCGGGGCTGGACGAGCAGTACTTC. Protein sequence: CASSLAGLDEQYF.

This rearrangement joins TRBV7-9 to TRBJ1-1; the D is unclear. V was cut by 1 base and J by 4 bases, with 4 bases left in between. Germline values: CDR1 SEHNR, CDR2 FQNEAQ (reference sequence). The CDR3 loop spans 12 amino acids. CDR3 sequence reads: CASSLGVTEAFF. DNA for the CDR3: TGTGCCAGCAGCTTAGGGGTCACTGAAGCTTTCTTT.

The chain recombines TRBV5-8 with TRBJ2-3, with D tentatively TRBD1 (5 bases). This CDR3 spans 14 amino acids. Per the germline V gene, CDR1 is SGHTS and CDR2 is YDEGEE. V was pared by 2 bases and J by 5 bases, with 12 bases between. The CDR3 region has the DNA TGTGCCAGCAGCTTCGATAGGGGAATAGATACGCAGTATTTT. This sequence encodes CASSFDRGIDTQYF. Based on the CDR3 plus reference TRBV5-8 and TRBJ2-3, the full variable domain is EAGVTQSPTHLIKTRGQQATLRCSPISGHTSVYWYQQALGLGLQFLLWYDEGEERNRGNFPPRFSGRQFPNYSSELNVNALELEDSALYLCASSFDRGIDTQYFGPGTRLTVL.

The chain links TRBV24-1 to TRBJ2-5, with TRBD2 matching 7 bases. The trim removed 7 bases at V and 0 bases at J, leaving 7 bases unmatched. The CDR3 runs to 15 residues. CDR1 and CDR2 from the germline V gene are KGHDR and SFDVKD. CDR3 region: CATRASAGDQETQYF. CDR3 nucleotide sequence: TGTGCCACCAGAGCTTCTGCGGGAGACCAAGAGACCCAGTACTTC.

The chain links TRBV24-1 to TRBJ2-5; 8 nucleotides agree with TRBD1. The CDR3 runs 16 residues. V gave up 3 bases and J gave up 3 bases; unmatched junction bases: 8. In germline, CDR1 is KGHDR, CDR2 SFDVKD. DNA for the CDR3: TGTGCCACCAGTGATCAACCGGGGACAGGTGAAGAGACCCAGTACTTC. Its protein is CATSDQPGTGEETQYF.

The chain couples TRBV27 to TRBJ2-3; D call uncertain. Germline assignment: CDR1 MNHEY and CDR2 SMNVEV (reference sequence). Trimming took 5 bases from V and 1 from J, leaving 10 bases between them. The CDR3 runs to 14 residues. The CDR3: CASSNRQGTDTQYF. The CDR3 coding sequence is TGTGCCAGCAGTAATCGACAAGGCACAGATACGCAGTATTTT.

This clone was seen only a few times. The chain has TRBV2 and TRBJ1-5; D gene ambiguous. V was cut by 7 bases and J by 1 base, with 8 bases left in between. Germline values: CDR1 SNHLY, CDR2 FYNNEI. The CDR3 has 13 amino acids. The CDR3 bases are TGTGCCAGCAATTGGCGGAGCAATCAGCCCCAGCATTTT. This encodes CASNWRSNQPQHF.

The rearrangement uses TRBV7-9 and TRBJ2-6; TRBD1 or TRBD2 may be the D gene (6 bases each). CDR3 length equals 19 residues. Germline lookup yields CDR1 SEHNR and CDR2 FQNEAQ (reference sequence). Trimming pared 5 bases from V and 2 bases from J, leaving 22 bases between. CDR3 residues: CASSHIAGEDFPGANVLTF. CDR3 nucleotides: TGTGCCAGCAGCCACATTGCAGGGGAGGATTTCCCTGGGGCCAACGTCCTGACTTTC. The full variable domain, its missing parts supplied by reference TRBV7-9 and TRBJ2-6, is DTGVSQNPRHKITKRGQNVTFRCDPISEHNRLYWYRQTLGQGPEFLTYFQNEAQLEKSRLLSDRFSAERPKGSFSTLEIQRTEQGDSAMYLCASSHIAGEDFPGANVLTFGAGSRLTVL.

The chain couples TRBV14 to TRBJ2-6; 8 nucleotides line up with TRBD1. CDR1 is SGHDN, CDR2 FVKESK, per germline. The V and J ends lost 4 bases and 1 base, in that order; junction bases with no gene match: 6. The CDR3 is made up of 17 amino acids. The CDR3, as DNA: TGTGCCAGCAGCCCTGGCAGGGGGCGTTCTGGGGCCAACGTCCTGACTTTC. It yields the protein CASSPGRGRSGANVLTF.

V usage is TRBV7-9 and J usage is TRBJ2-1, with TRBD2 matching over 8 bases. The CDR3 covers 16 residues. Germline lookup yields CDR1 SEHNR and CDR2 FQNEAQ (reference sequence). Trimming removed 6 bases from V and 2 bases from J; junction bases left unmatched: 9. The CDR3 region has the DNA TGTGCCAGCAGACCGCCCCTAGCGGGTACCTACAATGAGCAGTTCTTC. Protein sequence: CASRPPLAGTYNEQFF.

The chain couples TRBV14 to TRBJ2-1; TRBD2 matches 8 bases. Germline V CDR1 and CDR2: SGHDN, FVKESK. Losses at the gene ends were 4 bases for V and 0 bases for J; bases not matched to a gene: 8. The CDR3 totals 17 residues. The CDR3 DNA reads TGTGCCAGCAGCCGGACGGAGCTAGCGGGCTCCTACAATGAGCAGTTCTTC. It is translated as CASSRTELAGSYNEQFF.

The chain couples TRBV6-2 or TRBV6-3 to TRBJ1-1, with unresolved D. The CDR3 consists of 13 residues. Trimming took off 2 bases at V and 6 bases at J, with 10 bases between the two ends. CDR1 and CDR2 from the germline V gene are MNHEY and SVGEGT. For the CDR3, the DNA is TGTGCCAGCAGTTACCCGGGGTTTGCTGAAGCTTTCTTT. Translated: CASSYPGFAEAFF.

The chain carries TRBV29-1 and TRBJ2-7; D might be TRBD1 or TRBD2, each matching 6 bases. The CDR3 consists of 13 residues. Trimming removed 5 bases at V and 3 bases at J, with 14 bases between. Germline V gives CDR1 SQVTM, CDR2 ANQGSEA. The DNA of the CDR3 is TGCAGCGTTCAGTCGGAGGGGGGCTACGAGCAGTACTTC. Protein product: CSVQSEGGYEQYF.

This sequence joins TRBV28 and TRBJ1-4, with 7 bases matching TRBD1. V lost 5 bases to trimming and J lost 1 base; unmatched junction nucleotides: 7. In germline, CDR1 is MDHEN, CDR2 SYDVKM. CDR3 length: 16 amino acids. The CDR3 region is CASSVTGDGTNEKLFF. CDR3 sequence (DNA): TGTGCCAGCAGTGTAACAGGGGATGGAACTAATGAAAAACTGTTTTTT.

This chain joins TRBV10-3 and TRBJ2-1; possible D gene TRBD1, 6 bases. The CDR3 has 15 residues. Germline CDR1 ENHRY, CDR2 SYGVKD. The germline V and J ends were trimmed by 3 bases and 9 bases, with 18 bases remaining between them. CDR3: CAISDQAGERIEQFF. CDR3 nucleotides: TGTGCCATCAGTGATCAGGCAGGGGAAAGGATTGAGCAGTTCTTC.

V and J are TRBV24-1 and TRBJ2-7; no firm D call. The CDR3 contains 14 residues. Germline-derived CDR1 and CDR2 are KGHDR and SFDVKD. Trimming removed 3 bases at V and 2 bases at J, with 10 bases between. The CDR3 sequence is CATSDPDFPYEQYF. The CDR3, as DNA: TGTGCCACCAGTGATCCCGATTTCCCCTACGAGCAGTACTTC.

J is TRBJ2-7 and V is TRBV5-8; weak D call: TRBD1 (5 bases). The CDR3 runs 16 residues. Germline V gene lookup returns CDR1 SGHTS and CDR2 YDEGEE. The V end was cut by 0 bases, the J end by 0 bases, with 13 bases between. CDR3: CASSLGYRLISYEQYF. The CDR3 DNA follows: TGTGCCAGCAGCTTGGGTTACAGGCTGATCTCCTACGAGCAGTACTTC.

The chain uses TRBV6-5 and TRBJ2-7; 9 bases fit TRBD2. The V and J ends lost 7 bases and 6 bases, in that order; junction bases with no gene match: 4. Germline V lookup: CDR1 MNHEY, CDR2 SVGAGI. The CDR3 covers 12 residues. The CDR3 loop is CASTTSGPEQYF. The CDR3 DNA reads TGTGCCAGCACGACTAGCGGCCCCGAGCAGTACTTC.

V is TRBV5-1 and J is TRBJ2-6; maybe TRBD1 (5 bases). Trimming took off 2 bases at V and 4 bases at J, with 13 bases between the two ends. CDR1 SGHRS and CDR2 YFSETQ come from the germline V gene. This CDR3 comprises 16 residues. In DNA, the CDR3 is TGCGCCAGCAGCTTTGGATTGGGGCCCGGGGCCAACGTCCTGACTTTC. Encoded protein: CASSFGLGPGANVLTF. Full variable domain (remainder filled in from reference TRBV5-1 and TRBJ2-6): KAGVTQTPRYLIKTRGQQVTLSCSPISGHRSVSWYQQTPGQGLQFLFEYFSETQRNKGNFPGRFSGRQFSNSRSEMNVSTLELGDSALYLCASSFGLGPGANVLTFGAGSRLTVL.